The present T cell receptor beta chain was sequenced within a study of blood T cell repertoires in COVID-19. This clone has at least ten counts. Cohort assignment relied on participant-reported clinical history. Sequencing used immunoSEQ multiplex PCR; TCRdb keeps in-frame clones, though not all of them. The table has about 180,000 clones, 84% seen once; the top ten hold roughly 15%. J was trimmed by 0 bases and V by 4 bases; bases with no gene match: 6. Per germline, CDR1 SGHDN and CDR2 FVKESK. This CDR3 has 16 residues. V usage is TRBV14 and J usage is TRBJ2-3, with 8 bases identical to TRBD1. The sequence derives from a man aged 50 to 60 who had recovered from COVID-19. Material for sequencing was PBMCs or T cells enriched from blood (not recorded which). CDR3: CASSRRGQGSTDTQYF. For the CDR3, the DNA is TGTGCCAGCAGCCGAAGAGGACAGGGTAGCACAGATACGCAGTATTTT.